Below, 18 T cell receptor beta chains from the same sample are listed, as sequenced in a study of blood T cell repertoires in COVID-19. Data came from immunoSEQ multiplex PCR; TCRdb stores just in-frame clones and leaves some out. The repertoire holds roughly 230,000 clones, with roughly 85% as singletons. Sequencing used PBMCs or T cells enriched from blood (not recorded which). These TCRs come from a woman aged 50 to 65 who had been exposed to COVID-19.

This clone occurred a few times. The rearrangement joins TRBV9 to TRBJ1-6, with D perhaps matching TRBD1 (5 bases). Germline V gene lookup returns CDR1 SGDLS and CDR2 YYNGEE. The CDR3 has 14 amino acids. The V end was cut by 4 bases, the J end by 8 bases, with 13 bases between. CDR3 sequence (DNA): TGTGCCAGCAGCCCCCGGGGGAGCGATTCACCCCTCCACTTT. Its translation: CASSPRGSDSPLHF.

The chain is built from TRBV28 and TRBJ2-6, with D possibly TRBD1 on 6 matching bases. CDR1 is MDHEN, CDR2 SYDVKM, per germline. V shed 9 bases and J shed 9 bases, with 12 bases lying between them. CDR3 size: 12 residues. The CDR3 bases are TGTGCCAGACAGGGTAGGGACAACGTCCTGACTTTC. It yields the protein CARQGRDNVLTF.

The rearrangement links TRBV7-8 to TRBJ1-5, with D perhaps TRBD1 (6 bases). V was clipped by 5 bases and J by 0 bases, with 20 bases between them. Germline V lookup: CDR1 SGHVS, CDR2 FQNEAQ. This CDR3 is 18 amino acids long. This CDR3 is CASSIFQGSGSSNQPQHF. CDR3 nucleotides: TGTGCCAGCAGCATATTTCAGGGGTCCGGTAGTAGCAATCAGCCCCAGCATTTT.

The chain carries TRBV28 and TRBJ1-5, with D perhaps TRBD1 (6 bases). Germline assignment: CDR1 MDHEN and CDR2 SYDVKM. The V and J ends lost 3 bases and 4 bases respectively, with 13 bases between them. This CDR3 is 15 amino acids long. The CDR3: CASSFETGRNQPQHF. The CDR3 nucleotides read TGTGCCAGCAGTTTCGAGACAGGACGAAATCAGCCCCAGCATTTT.

The table lists this clone with a count of one. The chain combines TRBV7-2 with TRBJ1-6, with D unresolved. Trimming took 0 bases from V and 9 from J, leaving 12 bases between them. Germline CDR1 and CDR2: SGHTA and FQGNSA. The CDR3 loop spans 15 amino acids. The CDR3 protein is CASSLANKRSSPLHF. In DNA, the CDR3 is TGTGCCAGCAGCTTAGCGAATAAGAGGAGTTCACCCCTCCACTTT. The full variable domain, with the rest looked up from reference TRBV7-2 and TRBJ1-6, is GAGVSQSPSNKVTEKGKDVELRCDPISGHTALYWYRQSLGQGLEFLIYFQGNSAPDKSGLPSDRFSAERTGGSVSTLTIQRTQQEDSAVYLCASSLANKRSSPLHFGNGTRLTVT.

The gene calls are TRBV29-1 and TRBJ1-2, with D unclear. The CDR3 has 15 residues. Germline CDR1 SQVTM, CDR2 ANQGSEA. The V end was cut by 0 bases, the J end by 2 bases, with 13 bases between. The CDR3 bases are TGCAGCGTTGAAGATAGAGGGAGCGCCAACTATGGCTACACCTTC. Amino acids: CSVEDRGSANYGYTF.

The table lists this clone with a count of one. The chain is built from TRBV27 and TRBJ2-1; a weak D match, TRBD2 (7 bases). Germline V gene lookup returns CDR1 MNHEY and CDR2 SMNVEV (reference sequence). This CDR3 region has 14 residues. Trimming took off 7 bases at V and 7 bases at J, with 17 bases between the two ends. The CDR3 loop is CASTVGGPGNEQFF. Written as DNA, the CDR3 is TGTGCCAGCACCGTCGGGGGGCCTGGGAATGAGCAGTTCTTC.

The chain links TRBV11-2 to TRBJ1-1; 10 bases are shared with TRBD1. V gave up 4 bases and J gave up 8 bases; unmatched junction bases: 10. Germline V gene lookup returns CDR1 SGHAT and CDR2 FQNNGV. This CDR3 is 15 amino acids long. The CDR3 sequence: CASSSRDRGMAEAFF. For the CDR3, the DNA is TGTGCCAGCAGCTCCCGGGACAGGGGTATGGCCGAAGCTTTCTTT.

This clone was observed a handful of times. It is unclear where the CDR3 begins or ends on the DNA, so no DNA is shown, and the CDR3 is as TCRdb lists it. The genes are TRBV9 and TRBJ2-3; the D call in the table, TRBD1, was not verified against the DNA. The CDR3 length equals 13 residues, ends included. From germline, CDR1 is SGDLS and CDR2 YYNGEE. The CDR3 region is CASSVVGQGSLYF.

The chain carries TRBV7-2 and TRBJ2-2; D may be TRBD2 (6 bases). In germline, CDR1 is SGHTA, CDR2 FQGNSA. The CDR3 sequence is 16 residues long. Trimming removed 2 bases from V and 3 bases from J, with 13 bases in between. The CDR3 reads CASSLTGTLHTGELFF. CDR3 bases: TGTGCCAGCAGCTTAACCGGGACTTTACACACCGGGGAGCTGTTTTTT.

The chain couples TRBV6-7 to TRBJ1-2; D remains unclear. TRBV6-7 is an ORF; its function is uncertain. The CDR3 is 15 amino acids. V shed 4 bases and J shed 3 bases, with 15 bases lying between them. The CDR3 loop reads CASSSIKASDYGYTF. The DNA for the CDR3 is TGTGCCAGCAGTTCTATCAAGGCAAGCGACTATGGCTACACCTTC.

The V and J genes are TRBV29-1 and TRBJ1-2; 8 nucleotides match TRBD1. J lost 7 bases, V lost 4 bases, and 11 bases had no gene match. The germline V gene encodes CDR1 SQVTM and CDR2 ANQGSEA. There are 14 residues in the CDR3. The CDR3 DNA is TGCAGCGTTGCAGGGACAGGAGGATCGAGTGGCTACACCTTC. Translated, it gives CSVAGTGGSSGYTF.

The J gene is TRBJ2-1, the V gene TRBV7-6; 7 bases are a match to TRBD1. Per the germline V gene, CDR1 is SGHVS and CDR2 is FNYEAQ. This CDR3 has 17 residues. The J segment lost 7 bases and the V segment lost 2 bases, leaving 14 bases of the junction unmatched. CDR3 nucleotide sequence: TGTGCCAGCAGCTTATTCGTTGACAGGGAACTAAGGAATGAGCAGTTCTTC. Translation: CASSLFVDRELRNEQFF.

The genes are TRBV4-2 and TRBJ2-7, with 7 bases lining up with TRBD1. The germline V gene has CDR1 LGHNA and CDR2 YNFKEQ. The V segment lost 3 bases and the J segment 0 bases; nucleotides outside the gene matches: 8. CDR3 length equals 16 residues. The CDR3 DNA sequence: TGTGCCAGCAGCCAGGGCGGGCGGACAGGCTCCTACGAGCAGTACTTC. Its protein product is CASSQGGRTGSYEQYF.

This clone turned up a few times. The chain couples TRBV5-5 to TRBJ1-1, with D possibly being TRBD1 (6 bases). The V end was cut by 0 bases, the J end by 1 base, with 19 bases between. The germline V gene has CDR1 SGHKS and CDR2 YYEKEE (reference sequence). This CDR3 region has 18 residues. This chain's CDR3 is CASSLEGTRTVGNTEAFF. The CDR3 bases are TGTGCCAGCAGCTTGGAGGGAACCCGGACAGTGGGGAACACTGAAGCTTTCTTT.

The chain combines TRBV7-9 with TRBJ2-5; D is perhaps TRBD1 (6 bases). V was clipped by 2 bases and J by 7 bases, with 14 bases between them. The CDR3 is 14 residues long. Germline assignment: CDR1 SEHNR and CDR2 FQNEAQ (reference sequence). This CDR3 reads CASSLSDRGGTQYF. Here the CDR3 DNA reads TGTGCCAGCAGCTTATCTGACAGAGGGGGGACCCAGTACTTC.

V usage is TRBV6-2 or TRBV6-3 and J usage is TRBJ2-3, with D perhaps TRBD1 (6 bases). CDR1 and CDR2 (germline): MNHEY, SVGEGT. V lost 5 bases and J lost 6, with 9 bases in between. CDR3 length: 12 residues. CDR3 DNA: TGTGCCAGCAGTGACAGGCGGGATACGCAGTATTTT. It encodes CASSDRRDTQYF.

The chain carries TRBV19 and TRBJ1-4, with TRBD1 as a possible D gene (5 bases). The V and J ends lost 9 bases and 10 bases respectively, with 18 bases between them. Germline CDR1 is LNHDA and CDR2 is SQIVND (reference sequence). The CDR3 runs 13 residues. CDR3 amino acids: CASWGVRERKLFF. CDR3 in DNA: TGTGCCAGCTGGGGGGTGCGGGAGCGAAAACTGTTTTTT.